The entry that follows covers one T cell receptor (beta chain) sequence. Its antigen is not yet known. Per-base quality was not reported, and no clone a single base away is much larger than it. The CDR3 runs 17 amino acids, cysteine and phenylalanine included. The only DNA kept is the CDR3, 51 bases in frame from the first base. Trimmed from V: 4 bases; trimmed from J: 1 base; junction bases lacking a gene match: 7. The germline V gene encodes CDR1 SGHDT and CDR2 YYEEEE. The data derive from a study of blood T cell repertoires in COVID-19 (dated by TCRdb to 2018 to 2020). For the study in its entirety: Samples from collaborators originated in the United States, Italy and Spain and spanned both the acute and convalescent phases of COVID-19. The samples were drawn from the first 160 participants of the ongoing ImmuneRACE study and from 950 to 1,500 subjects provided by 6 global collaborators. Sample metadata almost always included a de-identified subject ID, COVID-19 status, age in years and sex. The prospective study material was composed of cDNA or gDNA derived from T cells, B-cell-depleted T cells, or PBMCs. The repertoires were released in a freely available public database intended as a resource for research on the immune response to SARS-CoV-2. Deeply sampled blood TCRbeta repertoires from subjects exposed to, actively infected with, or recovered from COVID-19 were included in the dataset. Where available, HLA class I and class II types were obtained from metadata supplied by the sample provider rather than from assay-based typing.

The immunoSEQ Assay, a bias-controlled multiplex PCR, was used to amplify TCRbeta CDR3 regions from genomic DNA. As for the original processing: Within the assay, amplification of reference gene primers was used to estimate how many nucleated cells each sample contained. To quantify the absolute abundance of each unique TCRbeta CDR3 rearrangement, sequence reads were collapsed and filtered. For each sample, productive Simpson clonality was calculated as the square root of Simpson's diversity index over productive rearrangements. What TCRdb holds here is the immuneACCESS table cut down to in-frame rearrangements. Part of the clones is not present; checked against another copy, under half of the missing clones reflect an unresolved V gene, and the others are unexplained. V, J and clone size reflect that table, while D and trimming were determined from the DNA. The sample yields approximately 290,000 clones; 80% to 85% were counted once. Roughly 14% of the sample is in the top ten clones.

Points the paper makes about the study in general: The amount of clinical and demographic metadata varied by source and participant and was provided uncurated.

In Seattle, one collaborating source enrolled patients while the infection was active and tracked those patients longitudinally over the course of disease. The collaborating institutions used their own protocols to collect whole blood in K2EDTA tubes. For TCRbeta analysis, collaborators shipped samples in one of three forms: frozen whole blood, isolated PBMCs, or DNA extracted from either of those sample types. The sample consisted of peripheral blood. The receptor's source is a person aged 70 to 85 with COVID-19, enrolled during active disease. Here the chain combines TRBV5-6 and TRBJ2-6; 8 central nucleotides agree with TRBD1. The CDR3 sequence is CASSPGQGWSGANVLTF. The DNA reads TGTGCCAGCAGCCCCGGACAGGGCTGGTCTGGGGCCAACGTCCTGACTTTC.